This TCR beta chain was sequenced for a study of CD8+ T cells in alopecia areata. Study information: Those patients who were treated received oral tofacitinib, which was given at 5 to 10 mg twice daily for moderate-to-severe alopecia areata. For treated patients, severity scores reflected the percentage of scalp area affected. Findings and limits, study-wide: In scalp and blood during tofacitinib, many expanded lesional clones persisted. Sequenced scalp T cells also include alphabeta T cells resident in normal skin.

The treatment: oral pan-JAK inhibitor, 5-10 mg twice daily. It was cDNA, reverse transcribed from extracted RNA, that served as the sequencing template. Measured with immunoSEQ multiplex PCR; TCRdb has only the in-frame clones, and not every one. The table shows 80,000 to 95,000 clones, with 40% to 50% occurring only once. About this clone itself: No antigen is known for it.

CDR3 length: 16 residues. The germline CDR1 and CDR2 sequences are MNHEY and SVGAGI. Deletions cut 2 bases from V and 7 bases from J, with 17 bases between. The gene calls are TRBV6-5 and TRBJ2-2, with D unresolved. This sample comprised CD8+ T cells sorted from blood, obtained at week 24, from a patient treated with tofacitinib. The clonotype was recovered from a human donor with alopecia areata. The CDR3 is CASSYVLGTLGGELFF. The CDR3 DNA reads TGTGCCAGCAGTTACGTTCTTGGTACCTTAGGCGGGGAGCTGTTTTTT.